This T cell receptor beta chain was sequenced in a study of spatial heterogeneity in lung cancer. Study as a whole: Where they were available, follow-up PBMC samples were sequenced, at a median of approximately two years after resection. Study findings and constraints: Follow-up blood showed ubiquitous expanded tumor TCRs less than blood at resection did.

Time point given: blood at routine non-recurrence follow-up after resection. MiXCR, run by TCRdb on the 5' RACE reads, gives a single entry per CDR3 protein. The repertoire has about 38,000 distinct CDR3 sequences, around 7.6% of them found once; the top ten carry over 8%. Many counts were recorded for this clonotype. What it binds is unknown. Germline lookup yields CDR1 ENHRY and CDR2 SYGVKD. The CDR3 sequence is 16 residues long. Trimming left V 5 bases short and J 1 base short, with 18 bases between. The sample was PBMCs, taken at follow-up. The sequence derives from a male donor with early-stage non-small cell lung cancer. The rearrangement links TRBV10-3 to TRBJ2-7; D assignment may be TRBD1 or TRBD2 (5 bases each). The CDR3 spells CAISPGTAAGSYEQYF. The CDR3 DNA reads as TGTGCCATCAGTCCCGGGACGGCAGCTGGTTCCTACGAGCAGTACTTC.